The 22 T cell receptor beta chains reported below all come from one sample, sequenced in a study of control samples from healthy donors and cancer patients. Profiled with immunoSEQ multiplex PCR; TCRdb holds only in-frame clones, not every one. The sample contains approximately 180,000 clones, roughly 94% of which appear only once. The source material was blood. Receptors originate from a woman younger than 35 in good health.

The V and J genes are TRBV6-2 or TRBV6-3 and TRBJ1-1; D gene uncertain. Germline V gives CDR1 MNHEY, CDR2 SVGEGT. V lost 4 bases and J 1 base, leaving 7 bases between the germline ends. The CDR3 sequence is 13 residues long. The CDR3, as DNA: TGTGCCAGCAGTTTGGGCACGAACACTGAAGCTTTCTTT. It codes for CASSLGTNTEAFF.

V gene TRBV18 combines with J gene TRBJ1-6; D unresolved. In germline, CDR1 is KGHSH, CDR2 LQKENI. V was cut by 0 bases and J by 6 bases, with 9 bases left in between. There are 15 residues in the CDR3. The CDR3 DNA follows: TGTGCCAGCTCACCACCGAACAGTCTTAATTCACCCCTCCACTTT. Protein: CASSPPNSLNSPLHF.

Here the CDR3 reads CASSLGQGHQPQHF. The CDR3 DNA follows: TGTGCCAGCAGCTTAGGGCAGGGCCATCAGCCCCAGCATTTT. The rearrangement links TRBV7-2 to TRBJ1-5; D perhaps matches TRBD1 (5 bases). The CDR3 sequence is 14 residues long. Trimming shortened V by 1 base and J by 5 bases, and 9 bases separated the two germline ends. The germline gives CDR1 SGHTA, CDR2 FQGNSA.

The J gene is TRBJ1-4, the V gene TRBV18; unclear D gene. The ends were cut back, 4 bases at V and 5 bases at J, with 8 bases in the middle. Germline V CDR1 and CDR2: KGHSH, LQKENI. The length of the CDR3 is 13 residues. For the CDR3, the DNA is TGTGCCAGCTCACTCGGGGAAAATGAAAAACTGTTTTTT. Its translation is CASSLGENEKLFF.

The V call is TRBV4-1, the J call TRBJ1-2; D is uncertain. This CDR3 is built from 15 residues. Between the trimmed V and J ends, which lost 0 bases and 7 bases, there was a span of 15 bases. CDR1 and CDR2 from the germline V gene are MGHRA and YSYEKL. As DNA, the CDR3 is TGCGCCAGCAGCCAAGATAACGCCTCCAGAGGTGGCTACACCTTC. Residues: CASSQDNASRGGYTF.

This chain connects TRBV5-1 to TRBJ2-3, with a weak D call TRBD2 (5 bases). CDR1 and CDR2 from the germline V gene are SGHRS and YFSETQ. V was cut by 0 bases and J by 5 bases, with 19 bases left in between. This CDR3 region has 17 residues. The CDR3 here is CASSLAETTSRVDTQYF. The CDR3 DNA sequence: TGCGCCAGCAGCTTGGCCGAAACGACATCGAGGGTAGATACGCAGTATTTT.

The CDR3 is CASSIRDRDYGYTF. CDR3 DNA sequence: TGTGCCAGTAGTATCCGGGACAGGGACTATGGCTACACCTTC. The chain links TRBV19 to TRBJ1-2; 9 bases align to TRBD1. J lost 3 bases, V lost 3 bases, and 2 bases had no gene match. The CDR3 has 14 amino acids. CDR1 and CDR2 from the germline V gene are LNHDA and SQIVND (reference sequence).

The gene calls are TRBV4-1 and TRBJ1-2, with 9 bases identical to TRBD1. V trimming: 1 base; J trimming: 8 bases; junction bases outside the gene matches: 11. CDR1 MGHRA and CDR2 YSYEKL come from the germline V gene. The CDR3 is made up of 16 amino acids. As DNA, the CDR3 is TGCGCCAGCAGCCAAGTCTTAGTACAGGGGGCGGAGGGCTACACCTTC. Its translation: CASSQVLVQGAEGYTF.

The chain links TRBV15 to TRBJ1-1; D unresolved. CDR1 is LNHNV and CDR2 is YYDKDF in the germline V gene (reference sequence). V gave up 5 bases and J gave up 2 bases, with 12 bases separating them. The CDR3 totals 14 residues. This CDR3 reads CATSPAGPNTEAFF. DNA of the CDR3: TGTGCCACCAGCCCAGCCGGCCCTAACACTGAAGCTTTCTTT.

The genes are TRBV27 and TRBJ1-5; D is uncertain. The CDR3 covers 15 residues. Germline CDR1 is MNHEY and CDR2 is SMNVEV (reference sequence). V was trimmed by 6 bases and J by 4 bases, leaving 16 bases between them. CDR3 nucleotides: TGTGCCAGCAGCCCGAGGCAGCCTTTGAATCAGCCCCAGCATTTT. It encodes CASSPRQPLNQPQHF.

The sample holds one count of this clone. V is TRBV27 and J is TRBJ2-1; D may be TRBD1 (6 bases). The CDR3 has 12 residues. Germline loops: CDR1 MNHEY, CDR2 SMNVEV (reference sequence). V was shortened by 5 bases and J by 7 bases, with 9 bases between the two germline ends. CDR3 DNA: TGTGCCAGCAGTGTCCAGGGGAATGAGCAGTTCTTC. Its translation is CASSVQGNEQFF.

V is TRBV28 and J is TRBJ1-1, with 8 bases that match TRBD1. The V segment lost 2 bases and the J segment 1 base; nucleotides outside the gene matches: 12. Germline V gene lookup returns CDR1 MDHEN and CDR2 SYDVKM. There are 18 residues in the CDR3. CDR3 DNA sequence: TGTGCCAGCAGTTTAGCCGTTAGGCAGGGGGCGTGGAACACTGAAGCTTTCTTT. Its protein product is CASSLAVRQGAWNTEAFF.

The gene calls are TRBV7-9 and TRBJ2-7; 8 bases line up with TRBD1. Germline assignment: CDR1 SEHNR and CDR2 FQNEAQ (reference sequence). CDR3 length equals 16 residues. The ends lost 5 bases at V and 4 bases at J; junction bases unmatched: 13. The CDR3 is CASSPGTGPLPYEQYF. As DNA, the CDR3 is TGTGCCAGCAGCCCTGGGACAGGACCCTTGCCTTACGAGCAGTACTTC.

This chain uses TRBV2 with TRBJ1-5; no reliable D call. From germline, CDR1 is SNHLY and CDR2 FYNNEI. The V end was cut by 6 bases, the J end by 7 bases, with 16 bases between. The CDR3 totals 14 residues. CDR3 bases: TGTGCCAGCAGCATAGACGGACCCCGGCAGCCCCAGCATTTT. It yields the protein CASSIDGPRQPQHF. Full variable domain (remainder filled in from reference TRBV2 and TRBJ1-5): EPEVTQTPSHQVTQMGQEVILRCVPISNHLYFYWYRQILGQKVEFLVSFYNNEISEKSEIFDDQFSVERPDGSNFTLKIRSTKLEDSAMYFCASSIDGPRQPQHFGDGTRLSIL.

The chain has TRBV12-3 or TRBV12-4 and TRBJ1-2, with 8 bases lining up with TRBD1. The CDR3 loop spans 13 amino acids. V shed 5 bases, J shed 5 bases, and the junction held 4 bases outside the gene matches. This CDR3 reads CASSRTGRYGYTF. The DNA of the CDR3 is TGTGCCAGCAGTAGGACAGGGAGGTATGGCTACACCTTC.

This rearrangement joins TRBV19 to TRBJ1-5, with D uncertain. The CDR3 has 12 residues. The V end was cut by 7 bases, the J end by 5 bases, with 9 bases between. Germline CDR1 LNHDA, CDR2 SQIVND (reference sequence). CDR3 DNA: TGTGCCAGTATTGGAAGGTATCAGCCCCAGCATTTT. It translates to CASIGRYQPQHF.

The genes are TRBV3-1 (or the pseudogene TRBV3-2) and TRBJ2-5; 9 nucleotides align to TRBD1. V dropped 0 bases and J dropped 1; count of bases not matched to a gene: 3. The CDR3 is 16 residues long. Germline values: CDR1 LGHDT, CDR2 YNNKEL (reference sequence). CDR3 in amino acids: CASSQEGQGSQETQYF. In DNA form, the CDR3 reads TGTGCCAGCAGCCAAGAGGGACAGGGATCCCAAGAGACCCAGTACTTC.

This clone has just a few counts. The rearrangement links TRBV5-1 to TRBJ1-3, with D possibly TRBD1 on 6 matching bases. Trimming took off 3 bases at V and 0 bases at J, with 10 bases between the two ends. Germline V gene data show CDR1 as SGHRS and CDR2 as YFSETQ. The CDR3 runs to 15 residues. The CDR3 loop is CASSYTGSSGNTIYF. The CDR3 DNA sequence: TGCGCCAGCAGCTATACAGGGAGCTCTGGAAACACCATATATTTT.

V is TRBV6-5 and J is TRBJ2-5; either TRBD1 or TRBD2 may fit D (5 bases each). The CDR3 is 12 amino acids. The V gene lost 4 bases and the J gene lost 5 bases, with 8 bases spanning the gap. Germline lookup yields CDR1 MNHEY and CDR2 SVGAGI. The CDR3 protein is CASSFWGETQYF. CDR3 bases: TGTGCCAGCAGTTTTTGGGGGGAGACCCAGTACTTC.

This clone was observed a handful of times. The CDR3 protein is CAISERGPSLGHEQFF. The CDR3 bases are TGTGCCATCAGTGAGAGGGGGCCCAGCCTAGGCCATGAGCAGTTCTTC. V gene TRBV10-3 combines with J gene TRBJ2-1; TRBD1 agrees at 7 bases. The trim removed 2 bases at V and 8 bases at J, leaving 12 bases unmatched. CDR3 length: 16 amino acids. Germline loops: CDR1 ENHRY, CDR2 SYGVKD.

The rearrangement joins TRBV6-1 to TRBJ1-4; D is undetermined. V was shortened by 1 base and J by 7 bases, with 16 bases between the two germline ends. Per germline, CDR1 MNHNS and CDR2 SASEGT. This CDR3 region has 16 residues. The CDR3 nucleotides are TGTGCCAGCAGTGAAGGGATGGCGTGGCAGATTGAAAAACTGTTTTTT. Its protein product is CASSEGMAWQIEKLFF.

This chain joins TRBV7-9 and TRBJ2-7, with a weak D call TRBD2 (6 bases). The CDR3 has 14 amino acids. Looked up from germline, CDR1 is SEHNR and CDR2 is FQNEAQ (reference sequence). Trimming stripped 5 bases from V and 2 bases from J, with 13 bases between. The CDR3 loop reads CASSRGLPPYEQYF. For the CDR3, the DNA is TGTGCCAGCAGCCGGGGACTGCCTCCCTACGAGCAGTACTTC.